These T cell receptor beta chains were read from a single sample in a study of OX40 agonist ivuxolimab in advanced cancers. The method was immunoSEQ multiplex PCR; TCRdb's version includes in-frame clones alone and lacks a portion of them. This sample yields about 62,000 clones, of which 60% to 85% are seen a single time; 11% belongs to the top ten. This specimen consisted of CD4+ or CD8+ T cells sorted from blood, obtained in a trial of the OX40 agonist ivuxolimab. The receptor source for this set is an adult with an advanced solid tumor such as melanoma, head and neck, liver or kidney cancer. Both conserved end residues are part of each CDR3. Fields, in order: D gene, clone size, V gene, J gene, CDR3 length, CDR3 DNA, CDR3 protein. The D gene is left open where the match is weak. The listing skips clone size in some rows; elsewhere it reads once, few, many or a size class.

d_call: TRBD1
clone_size: few
v_call: TRBV28
j_call: TRBJ1-5
cdr3_length: 15
cdr3_nt: TGTGCCAGCGTAAAACCGGGACAGGGCCTTCAGCCCCAGCATTTT
cdr3_aa: CASVKPGQGLQPQHF

d_call: .
clone_size: .
v_call: TRBV11-2
j_call: TRBJ2-2
cdr3_length: 13
cdr3_nt: TGTGCCAGCAGCTTAGTTGAAGCCGGGGAGCTGTTTTTT
cdr3_aa: CASSLVEAGELFF

d_call: .
clone_size: .
v_call: TRBV7-3
j_call: TRBJ2-2
cdr3_length: 13
cdr3_nt: TGTGCCAGCAGCTTAATTGGGGGCGGGGAGCTGTTTTTT
cdr3_aa: CASSLIGGGELFF

d_call: .
clone_size: .
v_call: TRBV10-2
j_call: TRBJ1-5
cdr3_length: 14
cdr3_nt: TGCGCCAGCAGTGGCGGGTTTGACGATCAGCCCCAGCATTTT
cdr3_aa: CASSGGFDDQPQHF

d_call: TRBD2
clone_size: .
v_call: TRBV6-5
j_call: TRBJ2-1
cdr3_length: 15
cdr3_nt: TGTGCCAGCAGTTTCGGACTAGCGGGAGGGGATGAGCAGTTCTTC
cdr3_aa: CASSFGLAGGDEQFF

d_call: TRBD1
clone_size: .
v_call: TRBV29-1
j_call: TRBJ1-1
cdr3_length: 12
cdr3_nt: TGCAGCGTTGAATCAGGGGGCACTGAAGCTTTCTTT
cdr3_aa: CSVESGGTEAFF

d_call: .
clone_size: .
v_call: TRBV21-1
j_call: TRBJ2-3
cdr3_length: 16
cdr3_nt: TGTGCCAGCAGCACCGGGACTAGCGGGAGCACAGATACGCAGTATTTT
cdr3_aa: CASSTGTSGSTDTQYF

d_call: .
clone_size: .
v_call: TRBV4-2
j_call: TRBJ2-7
cdr3_length: 17
cdr3_nt: TGTGCCAGCAGCCAAGAAAGGACGAGTGCAGGGTCCTACGAGCAGTACTTC
cdr3_aa: CASSQERTSAGSYEQYF

d_call: .
clone_size: .
v_call: TRBV6-5
j_call: TRBJ2-3
cdr3_length: 12
cdr3_nt: TGTGCCAGCGGGGGGACGGCAGATACGCAGTATTTT
cdr3_aa: CASGGTADTQYF

d_call: .
clone_size: .
v_call: TRBV25-1
j_call: TRBJ1-2
cdr3_length: 12
cdr3_nt: TGTGCCAGCTCACGGAAGGGCTATGGCTACACCTTC
cdr3_aa: CASSRKGYGYTF